This T cell receptor beta chain was observed in a study of blood T cell repertoires in COVID-19. This table comes from immunoSEQ multiplex PCR, and its TCRdb copy is limited to in-frame clones, with some not included. The sample has roughly 140,000 clones, roughly 80% seen once. Germline V gene sequence: CDR1 SEHNR, CDR2 FQNEAQ (reference sequence). The CDR3 has 13 residues. V was shortened by 3 bases and J by 3 bases, with 8 bases between the two germline ends. The material sequenced was peripheral blood. The receptor's source is a man in his 70s who had recovered from COVID-19. The chain has TRBV7-9 and TRBJ1-1; D call uncertain. The CDR3 DNA follows: TGTGCCAGCAGCTTCTCTGCGGACACTGAAGCTTTCTTT. Amino acid sequence: CASSFSADTEAFF. The whole variable domain, filled in from reference TRBV7-9 and TRBJ1-1, reads DTGVSQNPRHKITKRGQNVTFRCDPISEHNRLYWYRQTLGQGPEFLTYFQNEAQLEKSRLLSDRFSAERPKGSFSTLEIQRTEQGDSAMYLCASSFSADTEAFFGQGTRLTVV.